Shown below are 24 T cell receptor beta chains from a single sample sequenced in a study of OX40 agonist ivuxolimab in advanced cancers. Sequenced by immunoSEQ multiplex PCR; TCRdb stores in-frame clones only, minus some. The table includes 35,000 to 45,000 clones, 80% to 95% detected once. Here the sequenced sample was CD4+ or CD8+ T cells sorted from blood, taken in a trial of the OX40 agonist ivuxolimab. The receptors were gathered from an adult with an advanced solid tumor such as melanoma, head and neck, liver or kidney cancer.

V is TRBV28 and J is TRBJ1-2; D is unresolved. Per germline, CDR1 MDHEN and CDR2 SYDVKM. V was shortened by 8 bases and J by 3 bases, with 19 bases between the two germline ends. The CDR3 length is 15 residues. The CDR3 reads CASVSWGFKDYGYTF. Written as DNA, the CDR3 is TGTGCCAGCGTAAGTTGGGGATTCAAGGACTATGGCTACACCTTC.

This clone appeared a few times. The V call is TRBV7-9, the J call TRBJ2-2, with TRBD2 matching 11 bases. Germline V CDR1 and CDR2: SEHNR, FQNEAQ (reference sequence). Trimming at V came to 5 bases and at J to 2 bases, leaving 13 bases not matched to a gene. This CDR3 has 19 residues. The DNA of the CDR3 is TGTGCCAGCAGCGCCCGACTAGCGGGGAGTTCCTCTAACACCGGGGAGCTGTTTTTT. Translating it yields CASSARLAGSSSNTGELFF. Based on the CDR3 plus reference TRBV7-9 and TRBJ2-2, the full variable domain is DTGVSQNPRHKITKRGQNVTFRCDPISEHNRLYWYRQTLGQGPEFLTYFQNEAQLEKSRLLSDRFSAERPKGSFSTLEIQRTEQGDSAMYLCASSARLAGSSSNTGELFFGEGSRLTVL.

The chain carries TRBV2 and TRBJ2-7; D not resolved. The V and J ends lost 1 base and 4 bases respectively, with 2 bases between them. Germline values: CDR1 SNHLY, CDR2 FYNNEI. The CDR3 is made up of 11 amino acids. CDR3 amino acids: CASSEVYEQYF. The CDR3 DNA sequence: TGTGCCAGCAGTGAAGTGTACGAGCAGTACTTC. The full variable domain, completed using reference TRBV2 and TRBJ2-7, is EPEVTQTPSHQVTQMGQEVILRCVPISNHLYFYWYRQILGQKVEFLVSFYNNEISEKSEIFDDQFSVERPDGSNFTLKIRSTKLEDSAMYFCASSEVYEQYFGPGTRLTVT.

DNA for the CDR3: TGTGCCAGCGAGACAGGGGCTGCCACAGATACGCAGTATTTT. Residues: CASETGAATDTQYF. The chain employs TRBV19 and TRBJ2-3; 8 bases align to TRBD1. The germline gives CDR1 LNHDA, CDR2 SQIVND (reference sequence). V lost 9 bases, J lost 2 bases, and 7 bases stayed unmatched. The length of the CDR3 is 14 residues.

The rearrangement uses TRBV11-2 and TRBJ2-7; the D is unclear. Germline CDR1 and CDR2: SGHAT and FQNNGV. Trimming shortened V by 4 bases and J by 3 bases, and 10 bases separated the two germline ends. CDR3 length: 13 amino acids. DNA for the CDR3: TGTGCCAGCAGCTCCCCCGATTACTACGAGCAGTACTTC. The encoded protein is CASSSPDYYEQYF.

The gene calls are TRBV28 and TRBJ2-1; possibly TRBD1 for D (7 bases). Trimming removed 4 bases from V and 5 bases from J, with 18 bases in between. CDR1 is MDHEN, CDR2 SYDVKM, per germline. The CDR3 has 16 amino acids. The CDR3, as DNA: TGTGCCAGCAGTTGGAGGGGACAGCTACAAAACAATGAGCAGTTCTTC. Translated, it gives CASSWRGQLQNNEQFF.

This clone was seen a handful of times. V and J are TRBV28 and TRBJ1-5; D is ambiguous. The CDR3 loop spans 15 amino acids. Germline-derived CDR1 and CDR2 are MDHEN and SYDVKM. V was shortened by 5 bases and J by 7 bases, with 18 bases between the two germline ends. The CDR3 DNA reads TGTGCCAGCAGTCCCATCTATCCCGGCCAGCAGCCCCAGCATTTT. Translation gives CASSPIYPGQQPQHF.

The J gene is TRBJ1-2, the V gene TRBV28; 9 nucleotides agree with TRBD1. Looked up from germline, CDR1 is MDHEN and CDR2 is SYDVKM. The CDR3 has 13 residues. V was clipped by 4 bases and J by 4 bases; unmatched bases: 1. CDR3 in DNA: TGTGCCAGCAGTTGGACAGGGGTCTATGGCTACACCTTC. Protein product: CASSWTGVYGYTF.

This chain connects TRBV2 to TRBJ2-4; 9 bases line up with TRBD1. With V trimmed by 2 bases and J by 6 bases, 5 bases remained unmatched. The CDR3 extends over 15 amino acids. Germline assignment: CDR1 SNHLY and CDR2 FYNNEI. The CDR3 bases are TGTGCCAGCAGTGAATTGGGACAGGGTTCAAACATTCAGTACTTC. Translated, it gives CASSELGQGSNIQYF.

The V call is TRBV6-4, the J call TRBJ2-6; D gene uncertain. V was cut by 5 bases and J by 2 bases, with 7 bases left in between. The CDR3 is made up of 14 amino acids. Germline V CDR1 and CDR2: MRHNA, SNTAGT. CDR3 DNA: TGTGCCAGCAGTCTTGTCACTGGGGCCAACGTCCTGACTTTC. The encoded protein is CASSLVTGANVLTF.

The CDR3: CASTPTGGVPSYNEQFF. In nucleotides, the CDR3 is TGTGCCAGCACCCCCACAGGAGGGGTCCCCTCCTACAATGAGCAGTTCTTC. The rearrangement links TRBV28 to TRBJ2-1; tentative D call: TRBD2 (6 bases). V was clipped by 7 bases and J by 0 bases, with 19 bases between them. Germline CDR1 is MDHEN and CDR2 is SYDVKM. The CDR3 has 17 amino acids.

The chain employs TRBV5-1 and TRBJ2-7; maybe TRBD1 (5 bases). Trimming removed 4 bases from V and 1 base from J, with 12 bases in between. CDR1 is SGHRS and CDR2 is YFSETQ in the germline V gene. The CDR3 length is 14 residues. CDR3 residues: CASSPETASYEQYF. The CDR3 DNA reads as TGCGCCAGCAGCCCGGAGACAGCGTCCTACGAGCAGTACTTC. The entire variable domain, with the rest obtained from reference TRBV5-1 and TRBJ2-7, is as follows: KAGVTQTPRYLIKTRGQQVTLSCSPISGHRSVSWYQQTPGQGLQFLFEYFSETQRNKGNFPGRFSGRQFSNSRSEMNVSTLELGDSALYLCASSPETASYEQYFGPGTRLTVT.

The CDR3 nucleotides read TGTGCCAGCAGCTCACCCTACAGGGGTGAGACCCAGTACTTC. Protein product: CASSSPYRGETQYF. The chain couples TRBV9 to TRBJ2-5, with 7 positions matching TRBD1. The CDR3 loop spans 14 amino acids. The germline gives CDR1 SGDLS, CDR2 YYNGEE. With 4 bases clipped from V and 5 bases from J, the junction kept 8 bases outside the gene matches.

This clone appeared a single time. V usage is TRBV19 and J usage is TRBJ2-5; 8 bases are a match to TRBD2. CDR1 is LNHDA, CDR2 SQIVND, per germline (reference sequence). V was clipped by 5 bases and J by 7 bases; unmatched bases: 9. This CDR3 comprises 14 residues. CDR3 region: CASSVYGGETTQYF. For the CDR3, the DNA is TGTGCCAGTAGTGTATACGGGGGGGAGACGACCCAGTACTTC.

In DNA form, the CDR3 reads TGTGCCAGCAGTGGGTTGCGGGACTACGAGCAGTACTTC. This translates into CASSGLRDYEQYF. V is TRBV9 and J is TRBJ2-7; D perhaps matches TRBD2 (6 bases). CDR1 is SGDLS, CDR2 YYNGEE, per germline. The length of the CDR3 is 13 residues. V was pared by 5 bases and J by 3 bases, with 12 bases between.

The V call is TRBV29-1, the J call TRBJ2-7; 10 positions match TRBD2. The CDR3 consists of 13 residues. From germline, CDR1 is SQVTM and CDR2 ANQGSEA. J was trimmed by 1 base and V by 4 bases; bases with no gene match: 1. The DNA for the CDR3 is TGCAGCGTTGTGACTAGCGGGTCCTACGAGCAGTACTTC. Its translation is CSVVTSGSYEQYF.

The chain combines TRBV6-5 with TRBJ2-7; 7 bases line up with TRBD1. V lost 5 bases and J lost 2; bases outside the gene matches: 6. Per the germline V gene, CDR1 is MNHEY and CDR2 is SVGAGI. There are 14 residues in the CDR3. The CDR3: CASSRDSLTYEQYF. The CDR3 bases are TGTGCCAGCAGTCGGGACAGCCTAACCTACGAGCAGTACTTC.

V and J are TRBV7-9 and TRBJ1-1; D not certain. The CDR3 consists of 15 residues. Trimming shortened V by 4 bases and J by 1 base, and 13 bases separated the two germline ends. Germline V gene data show CDR1 as SEHNR and CDR2 as FQNEAQ (reference sequence). The CDR3 here is CASSSTRTGNTEAFF. CDR3 nucleotides: TGTGCCAGCAGCTCAACCAGGACGGGGAACACTGAAGCTTTCTTT.

On this clone itself: One end of the junction varies from germline; a read error may be responsible. The chain is built from TRBV9 and TRBJ2-2, with 15 bases matching TRBD2. Per the germline V gene, CDR1 is SGDLS and CDR2 is YYNGEE. The CDR3 is made up of 14 amino acids. DNA for the CDR3: TGTGCCAGCAGCGTCGGACTAGCGGGAGGGGCGCTGTTTTTT. This translates into CASSVGLAGGALFF.

This clone was seen once. This rearrangement joins TRBV7-9 to TRBJ2-3; 8 positions match TRBD2. V dropped 4 bases and J dropped 0; count of bases not matched to a gene: 6. The CDR3 is 16 amino acids. Germline V gene sequence: CDR1 SEHNR, CDR2 FQNEAQ (reference sequence). The DNA of the CDR3 is TGTGCCAGCAGCTCCTGGGGACTAGAAAGCACAGATACGCAGTATTTT. Its protein is CASSSWGLESTDTQYF.

This chain uses TRBV30 with TRBJ1-5; tentative D call: TRBD1 (6 bases). Germline-derived CDR1 and CDR2 are GTSNPN and SVGIG (reference sequence). Trimming pared 1 base from V and 3 bases from J, leaving 13 bases between. The CDR3 covers 15 residues. CDR3 sequence (DNA): TGTGCCTGGAGTGGGGGGCAGGGAAACAATCAGCCCCAGCATTTT. Translating it yields CAWSGGQGNNQPQHF. Together with reference TRBV30 and TRBJ1-5, the CDR3 gives the full variable domain: SQTIHQWPATLVQPVGSPLSLECTVEGTSNPNLYWYRQAAGRGLQLLFYSVGIGQISSEVPQNLSASRPQDRQFILSSKKLLLSDSGFYLCAWSGGQGNNQPQHFGDGTRLSIL.

The chain recombines TRBV9 with TRBJ1-1; no definite D call. Germline V gene data show CDR1 as SGDLS and CDR2 as YYNGEE. CDR3 length: 13 residues. Trimming removed 4 bases from V and 6 bases from J, with 13 bases in between. In DNA, the CDR3 is TGTGCCAGCAGCCTAGAGGTAGCGTCTGAAGCTTTCTTT. Its translation: CASSLEVASEAFF. The whole variable domain, filled in from reference TRBV9 and TRBJ1-1, reads DSGVTQTPKHLITATGQRVTLRCSPRSGDLSVYWYQQSLDQGLQFLIQYYNGEERAKGNILERFSAQQFPDLHSELNLSSLELGDSALYFCASSLEVASEAFFGQGTRLTVV.

This clone was observed a handful of times. The chain uses TRBV6-1 and TRBJ2-5; tentative D call: TRBD1 (6 bases). This CDR3 has 17 amino acids. The ends were cut back, 4 bases at V and 0 bases at J, with 18 bases in the middle. Germline CDR1 is MNHNS and CDR2 is SASEGT. This CDR3 reads CASSGPGGRTYQETQYF. The CDR3 DNA reads TGTGCCAGCAGTGGACCTGGGGGCAGGACCTACCAAGAGACCCAGTACTTC.

The chain links TRBV6-9 to TRBJ2-7; 9 bases line up with TRBD2. The J segment lost 4 bases and the V segment lost 7 bases, leaving 14 bases of the junction unmatched. The CDR3 totals 16 residues. Germline CDR1 MNHGY, CDR2 SVAAGI. CDR3 sequence (DNA): TGTGCCAGCACCCCTCCGGCGGGAGGGCTGAGTTACGAGCAGTACTTC. Protein sequence: CASTPPAGGLSYEQYF.